This T cell receptor (beta chain) comes out of a study of blood T cell repertoires in COVID-19. In the study overall: T cells, B-cell-depleted T cells, or PBMCs provided the cDNA or gDNA that served as material.

Authors' methods: Researchers report that nucleated cell counts were estimated from reference gene primer amplification. The assay was immunoSEQ multiplex PCR, and TCRdb's table has in-frame clones only and misses some. V and J calls and clone size come straight from that table; D and trimming were deduced from the DNA. The data show roughly 120,000 clones, around nine tenths seen once. Germline-derived CDR1 and CDR2 are WSHSY and SAAADI. The CDR3 spans 14 residues. V was shortened by 6 bases and J by 3 bases, with 12 bases between the two germline ends. Specimen: peripheral blood. The clonotype originates from a woman between 50 and 59 years old with acute or convalescent COVID-19. The chain links TRBV10-2 to TRBJ1-5; D is possibly TRBD1 (6 bases). CDR3 nucleotide sequence: TGCGCCAGCAGACAGGGACGGGACAATCAGCCCCAGCATTTT. Translated: CASRQGRDNQPQHF.